A single TCR beta chain is shown here with its context. The antigen is not known. The sample comes from a study of human thymus T cells. Resected material from corrective heart surgery provided the thymus tissue analysed. Germline V gene lookup returns CDR1 GTSNPN and CDR2 SVGIG (reference sequence). The CDR3 length is 15 residues. V lost 4 bases to trimming and J lost 2 bases; unmatched junction nucleotides: 9. Libraries were prepared by immunoSEQ multiplex PCR; TCRdb keeps only in-frame clonotypes and omits some of them. The table lists 100,000 to 150,000 clones, around 96% of them singletons, with around 0.025% in the top ten. General observations from the study: The related literature has documented a marked overlap of thymic repertoires among unrelated individuals.

This TCR was recovered from a boy younger than two with a congenital heart defect but otherwise immunologically healthy. This chain uses TRBV30 with TRBJ2-3; 7 nucleotides match TRBD2. The sample comprised thymus tissue. The CDR3 DNA follows: TGTGCCTGGACTCTTTCGAGCGGGGCCACAGATACGCAGTATTTT. This translates into CAWTLSSGATDTQYF.